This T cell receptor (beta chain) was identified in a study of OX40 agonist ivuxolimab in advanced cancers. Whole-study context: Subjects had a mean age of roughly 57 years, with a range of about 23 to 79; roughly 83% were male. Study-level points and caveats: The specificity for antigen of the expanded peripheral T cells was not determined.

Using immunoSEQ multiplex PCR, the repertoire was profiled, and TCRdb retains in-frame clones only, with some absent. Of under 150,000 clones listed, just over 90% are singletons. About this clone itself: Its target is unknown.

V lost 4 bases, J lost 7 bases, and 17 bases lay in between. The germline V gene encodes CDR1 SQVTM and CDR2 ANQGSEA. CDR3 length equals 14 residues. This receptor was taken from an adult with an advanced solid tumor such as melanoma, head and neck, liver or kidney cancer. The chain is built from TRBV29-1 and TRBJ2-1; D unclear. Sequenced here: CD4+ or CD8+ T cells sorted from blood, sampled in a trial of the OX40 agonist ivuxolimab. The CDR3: CSVGNGVRGNEQFF. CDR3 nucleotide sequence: TGCAGCGTTGGAAACGGAGTCCGAGGAAATGAGCAGTTCTTC.